This T cell receptor beta chain was sequenced for a study of T cells in women clearing cervical HPV infection. Remarks on this clone: The CDR3 extends 3 residues past the end of the read, so its final part is completed from the germline J gene.

Sequencing used immunoSEQ multiplex PCR; TCRdb keeps in-frame clones, though not all of them. The table counts under 50,000 clones; approximately 0.9% lies in the top ten. V was clipped by 0 bases and J by 1 base, with 9 bases between them. The CDR3 has 15 amino acids. Germline lookup yields CDR1 SGHTA and CDR2 FQGTGA. This receptor was obtained from a woman between 18 and 70 years old with a cervical HPV16 infection that either progressed to CIN3+ or cleared (not recorded which). The sample comprised blood buffy coat. The rearrangement joins TRBV7-3 to TRBJ1-1; D is perhaps TRBD1 (5 bases). The CDR3 bases that were read are TGTGCCAGCAGCTTAACGGGGCAGGGGAACACTGAA. Translation: CASSLTGQGNTE. The complete CDR3 protein is CASSLTGQGNTEAFF.